These 7 T cell receptor beta chains were sequenced from one sample in a study of B cell selection in AIRE deficiency. Regulatory T cells were sorted as CD4+CD25hiCD127low/negative cells. Data came from immunoSEQ multiplex PCR; TCRdb stores just in-frame clones and leaves some out. Among 20,000 to 30,000 clones listed, 92% were seen once. The sample was CD4+CD25+ Tregs sorted from PBMCs. The receptors derive from a human donor in good health.

The chain combines TRBV29-1 with TRBJ1-5, with 8 positions matching TRBD1. CDR1 and CDR2 from the germline V gene are SQVTM and ANQGSEA. This CDR3 spans 12 amino acids. V lost 7 bases and J lost 4; bases outside the gene matches: 3. DNA for the CDR3: TGCAGCGCAAGACAGGGGAATCAGCCCCAGCATTTT. As protein: CSARQGNQPQHF.

J is TRBJ2-3 and V is TRBV9, with D maybe TRBD1 (5 bases). V was shortened by 1 base and J by 0 bases, with 9 bases between the two germline ends. CDR1 is SGDLS and CDR2 is YYNGEE in the germline V gene. The CDR3 runs to 15 residues. Here the CDR3 DNA reads TGTGCCAGCAGCGTAAGTAGGGGAAGCACAGATACGCAGTATTTT. Translating gives CASSVSRGSTDTQYF.

The chain has TRBV10-3 and TRBJ1-2; D is uncertain. CDR3 length equals 13 residues. Deletions cut 4 bases from V and 4 bases from J, with 10 bases between. CDR1 ENHRY and CDR2 SYGVKD come from the germline V gene. The CDR3 region is CAISGQTTYGYTF. CDR3 DNA: TGTGCCATCAGTGGGCAGACAACCTATGGCTACACCTTC.

This chain links TRBV18 with TRBJ1-1; no clear D gene. The V gene lost 3 bases and the J gene lost 1 base, with 12 bases spanning the gap. The CDR3 is 15 residues long. Looked up from germline, CDR1 is KGHSH and CDR2 is LQKENI. CDR3 coding DNA: TGTGCCAGCTCACCTCGGAACAGAGAGAACACTGAAGCTTTCTTT. Protein sequence: CASSPRNRENTEAFF.

The genes are TRBV28 and TRBJ1-4, with D possibly being TRBD1 (6 bases). Trimming removed 6 bases at V and 3 bases at J, with 20 bases between. The CDR3 extends over 17 amino acids. The V gene's germline CDR1 is MDHEN and CDR2 SYDVKM. The CDR3 DNA reads TGTGCCAGCAGCCCGACGGGGGCGAATCCATCTAATGAAAAACTGTTTTTT. As protein: CASSPTGANPSNEKLFF.

The V gene is TRBV5-6, the J gene TRBJ2-7; 8 bases agree with TRBD2. This CDR3 contains 14 residues. The V and J ends lost 4 bases and 3 bases, in that order; junction bases with no gene match: 6. Germline CDR1 and CDR2: SGHDT and YYEEEE. The CDR3 bases are TGTGCCAGCAGCCCCGTCGGGAGGGGCTACGAGCAGTACTTC. Protein product: CASSPVGRGYEQYF.

This chain uses TRBV11-2 with TRBJ2-7, with D tentatively TRBD1 (6 bases). The germline V gene encodes CDR1 SGHAT and CDR2 FQNNGV. V was shortened by 5 bases and J by 6 bases, with 20 bases between the two germline ends. The CDR3 has 15 amino acids. This CDR3 is CASSRDRQVRGEQYF. As DNA, the CDR3 is TGTGCCAGCAGCCGTGACCGACAGGTGAGGGGCGAGCAGTACTTC.